The 18 T cell receptor beta chains reported below all come from one sample, sequenced in a study of OX40 agonist ivuxolimab in advanced cancers. Data came from immunoSEQ multiplex PCR; TCRdb stores just in-frame clones and leaves some out. The data hold more than 10,000 clones, with 84% observed a single time. This specimen was CD4+ or CD8+ T cells sorted from blood, taken in a trial of the OX40 agonist ivuxolimab. The origin of the receptors is an adult with an advanced solid tumor such as melanoma, head and neck, liver or kidney cancer.

The chain combines TRBV6-6 with TRBJ1-4, with TRBD1 matching over 7 bases. Germline CDR1 and CDR2: MNHNY and SVGAGI (reference sequence). CDR3 size: 15 residues. J gave up 6 bases and V 0 bases, and 4 bases lay outside the gene matches. For the CDR3, the DNA is TGTGCCAGCAGTTACTCGACCGGACAGGATGAAAAACTGTTTTTT. Protein sequence: CASSYSTGQDEKLFF.

J is TRBJ2-1 and V is TRBV7-3; possible D gene TRBD1, 6 bases. V lost 5 bases to trimming and J lost 3 bases, with 14 bases between them. There are 15 residues in the CDR3. Looked up from germline, CDR1 is SGHTA and CDR2 is FQGTGA. In DNA form, the CDR3 reads TGTGCCAGCAGCCCCGGACAGTCCTACTACAATGAGCAGTTCTTC. This encodes CASSPGQSYYNEQFF.

This clone was seen once. The J gene is TRBJ2-5, the V gene TRBV10-2; 11 bases agree with TRBD2. The CDR3 is made up of 15 amino acids. J lost 1 base, V lost 4 bases, and 2 bases had no gene match. Germline CDR1 and CDR2: WSHSY and SAAADI. CDR3 residues: CASSGGLAVQETQYF. In DNA form, the CDR3 reads TGCGCCAGCAGTGGGGGACTAGCGGTCCAAGAGACCCAGTACTTC.

The V call is TRBV6-1, the J call TRBJ1-2; 8 nucleotides match TRBD1. CDR3 length: 12 residues. Germline assignment: CDR1 MNHNS and CDR2 SASEGT. With V trimmed by 8 bases and J by 4 bases, 3 bases remained unmatched. CDR3 in amino acids: CASGQGGYGYTF. CDR3 nucleotide sequence: TGTGCCAGCGGACAGGGCGGCTATGGCTACACCTTC.

The rearrangement links TRBV27 to TRBJ2-7; no clear D. Looked up from germline, CDR1 is MNHEY and CDR2 is SMNVEV (reference sequence). The CDR3 is 10 amino acids. Trimming cost V 4 bases and J 6 bases, with 4 bases left between them. In DNA, the CDR3 is TGTGCCAGCAGTTATAGCGAGCAGTACTTC. The encoded protein is CASSYSEQYF.

The V and J genes are TRBV7-6 and TRBJ2-2; TRBD2 is a possible D gene (6 bases). Germline V CDR1 and CDR2: SGHVS, FNYEAQ. The germline V and J ends were trimmed by 3 bases and 6 bases, with 11 bases remaining between them. CDR3 size: 14 residues. The CDR3: CASSFGGDSGELFF. CDR3 DNA: TGTGCCAGCAGCTTCGGAGGGGACTCCGGGGAGCTGTTTTTT.

The chain couples TRBV4-2 to TRBJ2-2; D gene uncertain. V dropped 1 base and J dropped 6 bases, with 6 bases sitting between them. From germline, CDR1 is LGHNA and CDR2 YNFKEQ. The CDR3 extends over 13 amino acids. The CDR3 DNA sequence: TGTGCCAGCAGCCAAGTTATCGCCGGGGAGCTGTTTTTT. Its translation: CASSQVIAGELFF.

This chain joins TRBV9 and TRBJ1-1, with a weak D call TRBD1 (6 bases). CDR3 length: 14 amino acids. CDR1 SGDLS and CDR2 YYNGEE come from the germline V gene. V dropped 2 bases and J dropped 0 bases, with 8 bases sitting between them. CDR3 DNA sequence: TGTGCCAGCAGCGTGAGGGACATGAACACTGAAGCTTTCTTT. Amino acids: CASSVRDMNTEAFF.

The V gene is TRBV4-1, the J gene TRBJ2-2; 7 positions agree with TRBD2. V shed 4 bases, J shed 5 bases, and the junction held 10 bases outside the gene matches. CDR3 length: 16 amino acids. Germline V gene sequence: CDR1 MGHRA, CDR2 YSYEKL. This chain's CDR3 is CASSPPFGGGTGELFF. CDR3 coding DNA: TGCGCCAGCAGCCCCCCGTTTGGCGGGGGAACCGGGGAGCTGTTTTTT.

This clone was seen a single time. V gene TRBV19 combines with J gene TRBJ2-2, with D uncertain. The CDR3 spans 16 residues. V lost 2 bases to trimming and J lost 2 bases, with 12 bases between them. In germline, CDR1 is LNHDA, CDR2 SQIVND (reference sequence). CDR3 bases: TGTGCCAGTAGTATACCGGGCGTATATAACACCGGGGAGCTGTTTTTT. This translates into CASSIPGVYNTGELFF.

V and J are TRBV29-1 and TRBJ2-7; 9 bases line up with TRBD1. Germline V CDR1 and CDR2: SQVTM, ANQGSEA. The ends lost 1 base at V and 3 bases at J; junction bases unmatched: 4. The CDR3 spans 14 residues. CDR3 region: CSVEAGTGYYEQYF. In nucleotides, the CDR3 is TGCAGCGTTGAAGCCGGGACAGGGTACTACGAGCAGTACTTC.

The chain couples TRBV10-2 to TRBJ2-7; TRBD2 agrees at 7 bases. Germline V CDR1 and CDR2: WSHSY, SAAADI. V was clipped by 9 bases and J by 6 bases; unmatched bases: 11. CDR3 length: 13 amino acids. CDR3 nucleotides: TGCGCCAGTGCCGGGGGAGGGGCGTTCGAGCAGTACTTC. This gives the protein CASAGGGAFEQYF.

The chain carries TRBV18 and TRBJ2-7; 12 nucleotides align to TRBD2. Germline-derived CDR1 and CDR2 are KGHSH and LQKENI. The CDR3 loop spans 16 amino acids. V gave up 4 bases and J gave up 2 bases; unmatched junction bases: 6. CDR3 loop: CASSLPGLAGTYEQYF. As DNA, the CDR3 is TGTGCCAGCTCACTCCCCGGACTAGCGGGGACCTACGAGCAGTACTTC.

This chain connects TRBV30 to TRBJ1-6, with a weak D call TRBD1 (5 bases). With 2 bases removed from V and 7 bases from J, the gap between germline ends came to 12 bases. The CDR3 has 14 residues. CDR1 and CDR2 from the germline V gene are GTSNPN and SVGIG (reference sequence). DNA of the CDR3: TGTGCCTGGAGTCCACCCTGGGGGAATTCACCCCTCCACTTT. Translation gives CAWSPPWGNSPLHF. Full variable domain (rest looked up from reference TRBV30 and TRBJ1-6): SQTIHQWPATLVQPVGSPLSLECTVEGTSNPNLYWYRQAAGRGLQLLFYSVGIGQISSEVPQNLSASRPQDRQFILSSKKLLLSDSGFYLCAWSPPWGNSPLHFGNGTRLTVT.

This chain uses TRBV7-8 with TRBJ1-1, with a possible D match to TRBD1 (5 bases). The CDR3 runs 14 residues. V lost 3 bases and J 3 bases, leaving 11 bases between the germline ends. Germline V gene data show CDR1 as SGHVS and CDR2 as FQNEAQ. CDR3 sequence: CASSFVGLDTEAFF. In DNA, the CDR3 is TGTGCCAGCAGCTTTGTGGGGCTGGACACTGAAGCTTTCTTT.

The DNA of the CDR3 is TGTGCCAGCAGCCACCGACTAGCGGGGGGGTACGAGCAGTTCTTC. This translates into CASSHRLAGGYEQFF. The genes are TRBV14 and TRBJ2-1; 14 bases map to TRBD2. The junction had 5 bases not matched to a gene; V was cut back by 3 bases and J by 10 bases. Germline loops: CDR1 SGHDN, CDR2 FVKESK. This CDR3 is built from 15 residues.

This clone qualifies as medium-sized. Here the CDR3 reads CASSFTSGRDTQYF. The CDR3 DNA follows: TGTGCCAGCAGCTTTACTAGCGGGAGGGATACGCAGTATTTT. The V gene is TRBV11-1, the J gene TRBJ2-3; the match to TRBD2 covers 12 bases. Germline assignment: CDR1 SGHAT and CDR2 FQDESV (reference sequence). V lost 3 bases and J lost 6; bases outside the gene matches: 1. This CDR3 comprises 14 residues.

The CDR3 DNA follows: TGCGCCAGCAGCCAAGATGTGGCTAGCGGGGGGACCCAGTACTTC. Translating it yields CASSQDVASGGTQYF. The J gene is TRBJ2-5, the V gene TRBV4-1, with TRBD2 identical over 10 bases. The CDR3 loop spans 15 amino acids. J lost 7 bases, V lost 0 bases, and 5 bases had no gene match. From germline, CDR1 is MGHRA and CDR2 YSYEKL.